One sample yielded the 29 T cell receptor beta chains listed below, sequenced in a study of shared clonotypes between healthy human individuals. TCRdb's table, derived via immunoSEQ multiplex PCR, lists solely in-frame clones and lacks some. The table has about 1.5 million clones, 95% to 99% seen once. The sequencing sample was made of naive CD4+ T cells sorted from blood. Sample subset: CD45RA+ positively selected. The source of these receptors is a man aged 30 to 45 in good health.

The chain links TRBV4-1 to TRBJ2-2, with D possibly TRBD1 on 6 matching bases. This CDR3 contains 14 residues. V was trimmed by 5 bases and J by 2 bases, leaving 9 bases between them. Germline V gene lookup returns CDR1 MGHRA and CDR2 YSYEKL. The CDR3 loop reads CASSRQVNTGELFF. For the CDR3, the DNA is TGCGCCAGCAGCAGACAGGTTAACACCGGGGAGCTGTTTTTT.

The gene calls are TRBV28 and TRBJ2-7; the D is unclear. The germline CDR1 and CDR2 sequences are MDHEN and SYDVKM. This CDR3 comprises 12 residues. The V end was cut by 7 bases, the J end by 2 bases, with 9 bases between. This chain's CDR3 is CASTRAPYEQYF. The CDR3, as DNA: TGTGCCAGCACCCGGGCGCCCTACGAGCAGTACTTC.

The chain couples TRBV5-3 to TRBJ2-5; D may match TRBD1 or TRBD2 (5 bases each). TRBV5-3 is an open reading frame, and its role is uncertain. The CDR3 extends over 15 amino acids. V lost 4 bases to trimming and J lost 4 bases, with 17 bases between them. CDR3 nucleotide sequence: TGTGCCAGAAGCAACTGGGACCCCTCGGGAGAGACCCAGTACTTC. It translates to CARSNWDPSGETQYF.

This clone came up once. The chain combines TRBV18 with TRBJ2-2; the match to TRBD2 covers 8 bases. The CDR3 runs to 15 residues. V was pared by 8 bases and J by 2 bases, with 7 bases of the junction left unmatched. CDR1 and CDR2 (germline): KGHSH, LQKENI. The CDR3 region has the DNA TGTGCCAGCGCTCGACTAGCGCAAAACACCGGGGAGCTGTTTTTT. Its translation: CASARLAQNTGELFF.

The rearrangement uses TRBV5-4 and TRBJ2-7; weak D call: TRBD2 (6 bases). CDR3 length: 13 amino acids. Trimming stripped 2 bases from V and 5 bases from J, with 11 bases between. In germline, CDR1 is SGHNT, CDR2 YYREEE (reference sequence). The chain's CDR3 is CASSFPGGNEQYF. CDR3 nucleotide sequence: TGTGCCAGCAGCTTTCCCGGGGGTAACGAGCAGTACTTC.

The V and J genes are TRBV4-1 and TRBJ2-6; 10 nucleotides line up with TRBD2. Trimming took 9 bases from V and 2 from J; bases not matched to a gene: 22. Germline lookup yields CDR1 MGHRA and CDR2 YSYEKL. The CDR3 totals 21 residues. CDR3 DNA sequence: TGCGCCAGGGACCAACATCTCAGGGGCCTAGCGGGAGAGGCTGGGGCCAACGTCCTGACTTTC. Protein sequence: CARDQHLRGLAGEAGANVLTF.

Regarding this clone: The sample holds other DNA sequences that translate to the same CDR3. This chain uses TRBV11-3 with TRBJ2-3; TRBD2 matches 9 bases. Germline trimming cut 4 bases from V and 5 bases from J; bases unmatched to any gene: 1. The length of the CDR3 is 13 residues. In germline, CDR1 is SGHNT, CDR2 YENEEA. As DNA, the CDR3 is TGTGCCAGCAGCTCTAGCGGGAAAGATACGCAGTATTTT. Translated, it gives CASSSSGKDTQYF.

This rearrangement joins TRBV29-1 to TRBJ2-3, with D hard to call. With 5 bases removed from V and 5 bases from J, the gap between germline ends came to 11 bases. Germline V gene sequence: CDR1 SQVTM, CDR2 ANQGSEA. The CDR3 is 12 amino acids. CDR3 protein: CSVSQDRDTQYF. CDR3 nucleotides: TGCAGCGTTTCGCAGGATCGAGATACGCAGTATTTT.

J is TRBJ1-2 and V is TRBV10-3; the match to TRBD1 covers 9 bases. Germline V CDR1 and CDR2: ENHRY, SYGVKD. The CDR3 runs to 12 residues. V dropped 6 bases and J dropped 5; count of bases not matched to a gene: 1. This CDR3 is CAIRGQGYGYTF. The CDR3 DNA reads TGTGCCATCAGGGGACAGGGTTATGGCTACACCTTC.

DNA of the CDR3: TGTGCCAGCAGCCGACAGGGGGCACCCAATGAGCAGTTCTTC. It codes for CASSRQGAPNEQFF. The rearrangement joins TRBV5-6 to TRBJ2-1; 10 nucleotides match TRBD1. Germline CDR1 and CDR2: SGHDT and YYEEEE. The ends lost 4 bases at V and 6 bases at J; junction bases unmatched: 4. This CDR3 is 14 amino acids long.

The CDR3 protein is CASSLASPGELFF. The CDR3 DNA is TGCGCCAGCAGCTTAGCTTCTCCCGGGGAGCTGTTTTTT. The V and J genes are TRBV5-1 and TRBJ2-2; D is ambiguous. V was shortened by 2 bases and J by 6 bases, with 8 bases between the two germline ends. The CDR3 consists of 13 residues. The germline CDR1 and CDR2 sequences are SGHRS and YFSETQ.

Only one count was recorded for this clone. This chain uses TRBV11-3 with TRBJ2-1, with D hard to call. The CDR3 runs to 13 residues. Trimming removed 1 base from V and 5 bases from J, with 6 bases in between. The germline V gene encodes CDR1 SGHNT and CDR2 YENEEA. The DNA for the CDR3 is TGTGCCAGCAGCTTAGGCCAGCACAATGAGCAGTTCTTC. Translating it yields CASSLGQHNEQFF.

The CDR3 coding sequence is TGTGCCAGCAGCTTAGTCGGCAGGAAGCAGTTCTTC. It codes for CASSLVGRKQFF. The V gene is TRBV11-2, the J gene TRBJ2-1; no firm D call. Germline assignment: CDR1 SGHAT and CDR2 FQNNGV. The CDR3 is 12 amino acids. V was cut by 1 base and J by 11 bases, with 9 bases left in between. The full variable domain, rest sourced from reference TRBV11-2 and TRBJ2-1, is EAGVAQSPRYKIIEKRQSVAFWCNPISGHATLYWYQQILGQGPKLLIQFQNNGVVDDSQLPKDRFSAERLKGVDSTLKIQPAKLEDSAVYLCASSLVGRKQFFGPGTRLTVL.

In its sample, this clone was seen once. The chain uses TRBV2 and TRBJ2-5, with TRBD1 as a possible D gene (5 bases). Germline lookup yields CDR1 SNHLY and CDR2 FYNNEI. Trimming stripped 6 bases from V and 5 bases from J, with 19 bases between. The CDR3 covers 15 residues. This CDR3 is CASRRSWGTSETQYF. The CDR3 DNA follows: TGTGCCAGCAGGAGAAGCTGGGGCACCTCCGAGACCCAGTACTTC.

The chain combines TRBV5-4 with TRBJ2-1; 14 nucleotides align to TRBD2. In germline, CDR1 is SGHNT, CDR2 YYREEE (reference sequence). V trimming: 3 bases; J trimming: 4 bases; junction bases outside the gene matches: 9. CDR3 length: 18 amino acids. The CDR3 sequence is CASSSGLAGGGGYNEQFF. The DNA for the CDR3 is TGTGCCAGCAGCTCTGGACTAGCGGGAGGAGGGGGATACAATGAGCAGTTCTTC.

This clone was seen once. This sequence joins TRBV5-1 and TRBJ2-1; the D is unclear. CDR3 size: 16 residues. Germline values: CDR1 SGHRS, CDR2 YFSETQ. Trimming cost V 0 bases and J 6 bases, with 16 bases left between them. The CDR3 DNA reads as TGCGCCAGCAGCTTGGGATGGAGTAAAGGGCGCAATGAGCAGTTCTTC. Translation: CASSLGWSKGRNEQFF.

This chain links TRBV15 with TRBJ1-1, with D possibly matching TRBD1 (6 bases). Germline CDR1 and CDR2: LNHNV and YYDKDF (reference sequence). Between the trimmed V and J ends, which lost 0 bases and 6 bases, there was a span of 14 bases. The CDR3 contains 15 residues. This CDR3 reads CATSRDGAGAAEAFF. DNA for the CDR3: TGTGCCACCAGCAGAGATGGAGCGGGGGCCGCTGAAGCTTTCTTT.

J is TRBJ2-7 and V is TRBV7-8; D is uncertain. Germline values: CDR1 SGHVS, CDR2 FQNEAQ. The CDR3 contains 13 residues. Trimming took off 3 bases at V and 10 bases at J, with 16 bases between the two ends. CDR3 amino acids: CASSLSQARSQYF. CDR3 DNA sequence: TGTGCCAGCAGCTTGTCCCAGGCAAGGAGTCAGTACTTC.

The V call is TRBV10-2, the J call TRBJ2-2; 8 bases align to TRBD1. This CDR3 has 15 residues. Germline assignment: CDR1 WSHSY and CDR2 SAAADI. With 5 bases clipped from V and 0 bases from J, the junction kept 2 bases outside the gene matches. CDR3 residues: CASSYRGSNTGELFF. CDR3 in DNA: TGCGCCAGCAGTTACAGGGGGTCGAACACCGGGGAGCTGTTTTTT.

V usage is TRBV7-3 and J usage is TRBJ1-1, with a tentative D call TRBD1 (6 bases). Trimming took off 0 bases at V and 8 bases at J, with 13 bases between the two ends. Germline V gives CDR1 SGHTA, CDR2 FQGTGA. The CDR3 loop spans 14 amino acids. The CDR3 DNA is TGTGCCAGCAGCTTAACCGGGACAACGTCGGAAGCTTTCTTT. It translates to CASSLTGTTSEAFF.

The V and J genes are TRBV7-7 and TRBJ2-5; the D gene is possibly TRBD1 (6 bases). CDR3 size: 13 residues. Trimming took 3 bases from V and 7 from J, leaving 12 bases between them. CDR1 and CDR2 from the germline V gene are SSHAT and FNYEAQ (reference sequence). The CDR3 protein is CASSFDRQGTQYF. CDR3 nucleotides: TGTGCCAGCAGCTTCGACAGGCAGGGGACCCAGTACTTC.

The genes are TRBV7-3 and TRBJ1-4, with TRBD1 as a possible D gene (6 bases). Germline assignment: CDR1 SGHTA and CDR2 FQGTGA. The V end lost 7 bases, the J end lost 0 bases, and 24 bases lay between the germline ends. The length of the CDR3 is 19 residues. The CDR3: CASNREDRQLNATNEKLFF. The CDR3 bases are TGTGCCAGCAACCGGGAGGACAGACAACTTAACGCAACTAATGAAAAACTGTTTTTT.

This rearrangement joins TRBV5-1 to TRBJ2-1, with D perhaps TRBD1 (6 bases). The CDR3 is made up of 16 amino acids. CDR1 and CDR2 from the germline V gene are SGHRS and YFSETQ. Trimming pared 4 bases from V and 8 bases from J, leaving 22 bases between. Here the CDR3 DNA reads TGCGCCAGCAGCGCACTACCCAGGGGAGTATCAGATGAGCAGTTCTTC. It is translated as CASSALPRGVSDEQFF.

The rearrangement joins TRBV18 to TRBJ2-7, with 11 bases aligning to TRBD1. CDR1 and CDR2 (germline): KGHSH, LQKENI. The CDR3 has 16 amino acids. V was pared by 6 bases and J by 1 base, with 8 bases of the junction left unmatched. The CDR3 loop is CASSSLGTGGSYEQYF. The CDR3 nucleotides read TGTGCCAGCTCGTCCCTCGGGACAGGGGGTTCCTACGAGCAGTACTTC.

V gene TRBV5-6 combines with J gene TRBJ2-3; D uncertain. Between the trimmed V and J ends, which lost 0 bases and 1 base, there was a span of 9 bases. This CDR3 is built from 15 residues. Germline V CDR1 and CDR2: SGHDT, YYEEEE. CDR3 loop: CASSLGAGRTDTQYF. The CDR3 region has the DNA TGTGCCAGCAGCTTGGGGGCAGGCCGCACAGATACGCAGTATTTT.

J is TRBJ2-4 and V is TRBV11-1, with 7 bases aligning to TRBD1. Germline CDR1 reads SGHAT; CDR2 reads FQDESV (reference sequence). The CDR3 totals 17 residues. The V segment lost 5 bases and the J segment 0 bases; nucleotides outside the gene matches: 10. The DNA for the CDR3 is TGTGCCAGCAGCCAGGGACAGCGAAGCCTAGCCAAAAACATTCAGTACTTC. It is translated as CASSQGQRSLAKNIQYF.

The chain recombines TRBV18 with TRBJ2-7; D may be TRBD1 or TRBD2 (5 bases each). The CDR3 is 14 residues long. V dropped 5 bases and J dropped 6 bases, with 17 bases sitting between them. CDR1 is KGHSH and CDR2 is LQKENI in the germline V gene. CDR3 protein: CASSTSGTPGEQYF. Here the CDR3 DNA reads TGTGCCAGCTCAACTTCCGGGACCCCTGGCGAGCAGTACTTC.

As for this clone: At the DNA level, this CDR3 is encoded by other sequences in the same sample as well. J is TRBJ2-3 and V is TRBV18; D gene ambiguous. CDR1 and CDR2 from the germline V gene are KGHSH and LQKENI. V was trimmed by 3 bases and J by 0 bases, leaving 7 bases between them. The CDR3 is 14 amino acids. The CDR3 spells CASSPRASTDTQYF. CDR3 bases: TGTGCCAGCTCACCCCGTGCTAGCACAGATACGCAGTATTTT.

The chain joins TRBV30 to TRBJ1-1, with 7 bases matching TRBD1. There are 13 residues in the CDR3. Germline V lookup: CDR1 GTSNPN, CDR2 SVGIG (reference sequence). V dropped 3 bases and J dropped 1; count of bases not matched to a gene: 2. The CDR3 nucleotides read TGTGCCTGGAGCAGGGGGAAGAACACTGAAGCTTTCTTT. It yields the protein CAWSRGKNTEAFF.